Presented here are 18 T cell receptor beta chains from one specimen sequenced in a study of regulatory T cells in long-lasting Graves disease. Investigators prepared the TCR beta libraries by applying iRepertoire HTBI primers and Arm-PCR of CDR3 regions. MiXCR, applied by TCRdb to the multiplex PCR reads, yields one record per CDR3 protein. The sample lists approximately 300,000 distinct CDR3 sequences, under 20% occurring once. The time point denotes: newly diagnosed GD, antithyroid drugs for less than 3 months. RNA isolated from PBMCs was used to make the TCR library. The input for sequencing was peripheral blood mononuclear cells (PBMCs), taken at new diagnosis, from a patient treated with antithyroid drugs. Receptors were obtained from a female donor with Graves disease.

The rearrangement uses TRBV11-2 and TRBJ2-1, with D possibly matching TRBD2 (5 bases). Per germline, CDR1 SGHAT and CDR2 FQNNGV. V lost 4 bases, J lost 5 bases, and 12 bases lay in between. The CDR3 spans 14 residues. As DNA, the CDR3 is TGTGCCAGCAGCTGGTCGGCGGGCAACAATGAGCAGTTCTTC. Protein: CASSWSAGNNEQFF.

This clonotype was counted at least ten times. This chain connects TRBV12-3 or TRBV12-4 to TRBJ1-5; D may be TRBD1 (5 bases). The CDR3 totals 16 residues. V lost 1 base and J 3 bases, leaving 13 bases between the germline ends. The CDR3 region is CASSLGAAGTNQPQHF. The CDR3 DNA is TGTGCCAGCAGTTTAGGGGCAGCGGGGACCAATCAGCCCCAGCATTTT.

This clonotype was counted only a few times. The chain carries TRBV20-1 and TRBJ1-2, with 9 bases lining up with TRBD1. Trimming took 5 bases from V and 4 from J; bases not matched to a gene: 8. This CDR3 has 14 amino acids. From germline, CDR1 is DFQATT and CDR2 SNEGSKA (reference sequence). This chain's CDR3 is CSAGTGGGSYGYTF. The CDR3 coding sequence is TGCAGTGCTGGAACAGGGGGCGGTAGCTATGGCTACACCTTC.

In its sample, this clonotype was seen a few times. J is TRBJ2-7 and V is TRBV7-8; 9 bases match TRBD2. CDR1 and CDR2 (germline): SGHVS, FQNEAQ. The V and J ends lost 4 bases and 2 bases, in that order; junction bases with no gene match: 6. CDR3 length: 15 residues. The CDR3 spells CASSSVTSGTYEQYF. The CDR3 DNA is TGTGCCAGCAGCTCCGTGACTAGCGGAACCTACGAGCAGTACTTC.

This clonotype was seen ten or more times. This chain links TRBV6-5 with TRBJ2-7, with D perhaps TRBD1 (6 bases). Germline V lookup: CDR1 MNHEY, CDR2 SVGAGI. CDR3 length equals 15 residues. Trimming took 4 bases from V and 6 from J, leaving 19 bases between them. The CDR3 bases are TGTGCCAGCAGTTTGGGAATCAGGGGACGGCCCGAGCAGTACTTC. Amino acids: CASSLGIRGRPEQYF.

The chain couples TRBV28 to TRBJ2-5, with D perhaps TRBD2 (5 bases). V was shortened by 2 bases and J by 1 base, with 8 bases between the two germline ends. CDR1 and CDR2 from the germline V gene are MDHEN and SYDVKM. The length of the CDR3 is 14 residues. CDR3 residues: CASSLPGVQETQYF. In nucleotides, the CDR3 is TGTGCCAGCAGTTTACCCGGGGTCCAAGAGACCCAGTACTTC.

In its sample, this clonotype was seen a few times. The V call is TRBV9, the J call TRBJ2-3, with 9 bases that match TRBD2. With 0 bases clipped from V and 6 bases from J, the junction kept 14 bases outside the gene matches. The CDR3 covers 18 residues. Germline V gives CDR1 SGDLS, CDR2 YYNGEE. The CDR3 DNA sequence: TGTGCCAGCAGCGTAGGGGGGGGGACTAGCTACGCCGCGGATACGCAGTATTTT. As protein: CASSVGGGTSYAADTQYF.

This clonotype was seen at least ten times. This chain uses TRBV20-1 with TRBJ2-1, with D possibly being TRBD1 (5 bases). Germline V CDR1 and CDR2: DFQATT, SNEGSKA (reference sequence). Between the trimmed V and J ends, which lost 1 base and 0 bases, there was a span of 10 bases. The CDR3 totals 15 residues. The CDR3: CSARARDSSYNEQFF. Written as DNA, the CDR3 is TGCAGTGCTAGAGCGCGCGACAGCTCCTACAATGAGCAGTTCTTC.

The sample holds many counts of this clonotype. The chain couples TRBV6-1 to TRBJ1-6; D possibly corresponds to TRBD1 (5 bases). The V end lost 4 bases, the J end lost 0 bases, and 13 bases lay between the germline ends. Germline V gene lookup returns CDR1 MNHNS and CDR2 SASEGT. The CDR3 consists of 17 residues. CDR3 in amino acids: CASSAGRLSSYNSPLHF. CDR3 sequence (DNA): TGTGCCAGCAGTGCGGGACGGTTAAGCTCCTATAATTCACCCCTCCACTTT.

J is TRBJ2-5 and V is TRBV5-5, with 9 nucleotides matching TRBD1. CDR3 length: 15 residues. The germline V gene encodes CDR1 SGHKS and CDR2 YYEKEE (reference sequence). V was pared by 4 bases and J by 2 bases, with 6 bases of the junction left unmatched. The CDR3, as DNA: TGTGCCAGCAGCCCGGGACAGGGTACACAAGAGACCCAGTACTTC. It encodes CASSPGQGTQETQYF.

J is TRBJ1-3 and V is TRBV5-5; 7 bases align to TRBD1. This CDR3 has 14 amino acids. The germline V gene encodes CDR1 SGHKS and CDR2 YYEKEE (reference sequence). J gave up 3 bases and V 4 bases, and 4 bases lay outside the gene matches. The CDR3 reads CASSTTGIGNTIYF. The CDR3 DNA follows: TGTGCCAGCAGCACGACAGGGATTGGAAACACCATATATTTT.

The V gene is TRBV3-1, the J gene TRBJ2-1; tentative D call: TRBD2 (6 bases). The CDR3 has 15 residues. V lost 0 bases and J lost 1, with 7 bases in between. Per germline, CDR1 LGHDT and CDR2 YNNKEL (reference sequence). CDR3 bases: TGTGCCAGCAGCCAAGATGCGGGGTCCTACAATGAGCAGTTCTTC. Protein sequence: CASSQDAGSYNEQFF.

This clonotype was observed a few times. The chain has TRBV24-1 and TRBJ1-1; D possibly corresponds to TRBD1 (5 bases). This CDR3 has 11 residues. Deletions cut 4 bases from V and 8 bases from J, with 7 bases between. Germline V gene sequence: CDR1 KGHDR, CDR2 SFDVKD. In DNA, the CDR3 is TGTGCCACCAGTGAGGGGGAAGAAGCTTTCTTT. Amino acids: CATSEGEEAFF.

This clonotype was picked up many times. CDR3 amino acids: CSVGRGGEVSEQYF. The CDR3 coding sequence is TGCAGCGTTGGCCGTGGGGGAGAGGTCTCCGAGCAGTACTTC. J is TRBJ2-7 and V is TRBV29-1; D possibly matches TRBD1 or TRBD2 (5 bases each). This CDR3 region has 14 residues. Germline V gene lookup returns CDR1 SQVTM and CDR2 ANQGSEA. The germline V and J ends were trimmed by 4 bases and 6 bases, with 19 bases remaining between them.

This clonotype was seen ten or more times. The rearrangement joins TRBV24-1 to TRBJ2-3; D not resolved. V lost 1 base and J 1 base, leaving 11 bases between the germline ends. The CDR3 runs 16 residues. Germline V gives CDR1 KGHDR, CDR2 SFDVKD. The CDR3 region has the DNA TGTGCCACCAGTGATTTAAGACTCGAGGGCACAGATACGCAGTATTTT. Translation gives CATSDLRLEGTDTQYF.

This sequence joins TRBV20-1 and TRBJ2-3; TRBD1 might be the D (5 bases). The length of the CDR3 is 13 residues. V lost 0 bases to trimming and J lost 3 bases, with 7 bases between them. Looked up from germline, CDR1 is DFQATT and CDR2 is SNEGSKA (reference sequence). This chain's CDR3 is CSARETVTDTQYF. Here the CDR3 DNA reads TGCAGTGCTAGAGAGACAGTAACAGATACGCAGTATTTT.

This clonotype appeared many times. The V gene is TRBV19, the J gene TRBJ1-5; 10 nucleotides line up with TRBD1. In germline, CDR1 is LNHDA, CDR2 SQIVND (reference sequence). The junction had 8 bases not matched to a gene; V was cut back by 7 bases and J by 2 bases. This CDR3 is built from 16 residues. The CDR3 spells CASTPTGTGGNQPQHF. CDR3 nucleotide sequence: TGTGCCAGTACTCCGACCGGGACAGGGGGCAATCAGCCCCAGCATTTT.

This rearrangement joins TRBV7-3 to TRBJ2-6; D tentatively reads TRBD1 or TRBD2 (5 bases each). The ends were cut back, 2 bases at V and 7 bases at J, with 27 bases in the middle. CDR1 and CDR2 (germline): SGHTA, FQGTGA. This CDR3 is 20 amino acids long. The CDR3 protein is CASSLRDRRWCALLANVLTF. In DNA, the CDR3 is TGTGCCAGCAGCTTACGGGACCGTCGGTGGTGTGCTCTTCTCGCCAACGTCCTGACTTTC. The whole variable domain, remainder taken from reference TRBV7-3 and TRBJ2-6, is GAGVSQTPSNKVTEKGKYVELRCDPISGHTALYWYRQSLGQGPEFLIYFQGTGAADDSGLPNDRFFAVRPEGSVSTLKIQRTERGDSAVYLCASSLRDRRWCALLANVLTFGAGSRLTVL.